Below are 9 T cell receptor beta chains sequenced from a single sample in a study of cytomegalovirus exposure and HLA in healthy donors. Both 60 Vbeta primers and 13 Jbeta primers went into the PCR. Here immunoSEQ multiplex PCR was the method, and the copy in TCRdb shows in-frame clones only, minus some. In the table there are 150,000 to 200,000 clones, under 85% of which are singletons. The sample taken for sequencing was PBMCs. These receptors originate from a woman between 25 and 40 years old in good health and CMV-seronegative.

This clone occurred a few times. The V call is TRBV18, the J call TRBJ1-1; 7 bases line up with TRBD1. This CDR3 has 15 amino acids. Germline V gene data show CDR1 as KGHSH and CDR2 as LQKENI. Trimming took 3 bases from V and 3 from J; bases not matched to a gene: 7. CDR3 region: CASSPGQGVYTEAFF. The DNA for the CDR3 is TGTGCCAGCTCACCGGGTCAGGGGGTGTACACTGAAGCTTTCTTT.

The chain carries TRBV5-4 and TRBJ1-6, with 9 bases lining up with TRBD1. CDR1 and CDR2 (germline): SGHNT, YYREEE (reference sequence). CDR3 size: 15 residues. J gave up 6 bases and V 4 bases, and 5 bases lay outside the gene matches. The CDR3 protein is CASSLDRGPNSPLHF. DNA of the CDR3: TGTGCCAGCAGCCTGGACAGGGGCCCTAATTCACCCCTCCACTTT.

The V and J genes are TRBV5-4 and TRBJ2-7, with 7 bases fitting TRBD1. With V trimmed by 4 bases and J by 0 bases, 7 bases remained unmatched. Germline V gives CDR1 SGHNT, CDR2 YYREEE (reference sequence). This CDR3 comprises 15 residues. As DNA, the CDR3 is TGTGCCAGCAGCGAGGGACAGCTCGACTCCTACGAGCAGTACTTC. It translates to CASSEGQLDSYEQYF.

This chain connects TRBV5-6 to TRBJ2-3; 10 nucleotides match TRBD2. The CDR3 is 15 amino acids. With 4 bases clipped from V and 7 bases from J, the junction kept 9 bases outside the gene matches. Germline-derived CDR1 and CDR2 are SGHDT and YYEEEE. In nucleotides, the CDR3 is TGTGCCAGCAGCGTTAGCGGGGGGACGTTAAATACGCAGTATTTT. Translated, it gives CASSVSGGTLNTQYF.

The chain uses TRBV7-9 and TRBJ2-5; possibly TRBD2 for D (5 bases). Matching the DNA end better, TRBJ2-7 makes the J call doubtful. This CDR3 is 13 amino acids long. The germline gives CDR1 SEHNR, CDR2 FQNEAQ (reference sequence). DNA of the CDR3: TGTGCCAGCAGCTTAGCGGAGGACTACGAGCAGTACTTC. It codes for CASSLAEDYEQYF.

This sequence joins TRBV5-6 and TRBJ2-7, with D perhaps TRBD1 (5 bases). Germline V lookup: CDR1 SGHDT, CDR2 YYEEEE. The CDR3 contains 14 residues. The V end lost 2 bases, the J end lost 6 bases, and 15 bases lay between the germline ends. CDR3 in DNA: TGTGCCAGCAGCTTTCGAGGCTTGGGGCTCGAGCAGTACTTC. Protein: CASSFRGLGLEQYF.

The V gene is TRBV10-3, the J gene TRBJ2-3; TRBD1 aligns across 8 bases. J lost 2 bases, V lost 2 bases, and 6 bases had no gene match. The germline V gene has CDR1 ENHRY and CDR2 SYGVKD. This CDR3 region has 16 residues. CDR3 in DNA: TGTGCCATCAGTGAGCTCCGGACAGGGCCCACAGATACGCAGTATTTT. The encoded protein is CAISELRTGPTDTQYF.

The chain uses TRBV5-8 and TRBJ1-1; D is ambiguous. The CDR3 contains 13 residues. Trimming shortened V by 2 bases and J by 1 base, and 6 bases separated the two germline ends. Germline V lookup: CDR1 SGHTS, CDR2 YDEGEE. The CDR3 is CASSLGRNTEAFF. The CDR3 region has the DNA TGTGCCAGCAGCTTAGGGAGGAACACTGAAGCTTTCTTT.

The V gene is TRBV7-2, the J gene TRBJ2-1; D perhaps matches TRBD2 (7 bases). Between the trimmed V and J ends, which lost 4 bases and 9 bases, there was a span of 22 bases. The CDR3 is 16 residues long. The germline V gene has CDR1 SGHTA and CDR2 FQGNSA. The CDR3 nucleotides are TGTGCCAGCAGCTACCGCGGGGGCCCGTTTGGGGGTGAGCAGTTCTTC. It specifies CASSYRGGPFGGEQFF.